The 5 T cell receptor beta chains below all came from one sample that was sequenced in a study of memory CD4+ T cells and cytomegalovirus serostatus. The sort gate was single viable CD3+CD4+CD8-CD45RO+ cells for memory CD4+ T cells. Profiling relied on immunoSEQ multiplex PCR, and the TCRdb table lists in-frame clones only, not all of them. The sample contains over 35,000 clones, about three quarters of which appear only once. Sequencing input: memory CD4+ T cells from blood. The origin of the receptors is an adult in good health and CMV-seronegative.

The chain uses TRBV9 and TRBJ2-7, with 7 bases matching TRBD1. Germline-derived CDR1 and CDR2 are SGDLS and YYNGEE. V gave up 4 bases and J gave up 2 bases; unmatched junction bases: 6. The CDR3 is 14 amino acids. Here the CDR3 DNA reads TGTGCCAGCAGCCCCCAGCAGGGGGCCTACGAGCAGTACTTC. Translated, it gives CASSPQQGAYEQYF. Variable domain in full (rest from reference TRBV9 and TRBJ2-7): DSGVTQTPKHLITATGQRVTLRCSPRSGDLSVYWYQQSLDQGLQFLIQYYNGEERAKGNILERFSAQQFPDLHSELNLSSLELGDSALYFCASSPQQGAYEQYFGPGTRLTVT.

This clone was found once. The V call is TRBV6-1, the J call TRBJ2-7, with 9 bases that match TRBD1. CDR3 length equals 16 residues. Germline V lookup: CDR1 MNHNS, CDR2 SASEGT. V lost 7 bases, J lost 3 bases, and 13 bases stayed unmatched. CDR3 protein: CASIDQRSGQGYEQYF. CDR3 sequence (DNA): TGTGCCAGCATTGACCAAAGATCGGGACAGGGCTACGAGCAGTACTTC.

This chain uses TRBV19 with TRBJ1-5, with TRBD1 identical over 10 bases. Germline-derived CDR1 and CDR2 are LNHDA and SQIVND (reference sequence). The CDR3 sequence is 17 residues long. J was trimmed by 2 bases and V by 11 bases; bases with no gene match: 15. The CDR3 is CASKRGTGDWGNQPQHF. The CDR3 DNA reads as TGTGCCTCCAAACGGGGGACAGGGGATTGGGGCAATCAGCCCCAGCATTTT.

This rearrangement joins TRBV30 to TRBJ1-4; D call uncertain. V was trimmed by 2 bases and J by 3 bases, leaving 7 bases between them. The CDR3 totals 13 residues. Germline CDR1 and CDR2: GTSNPN and SVGIG (reference sequence). The CDR3 region is CAWSLDPNEKLFF. The CDR3 DNA reads TGTGCCTGGAGTCTGGATCCTAATGAAAAACTGTTTTTT. The complete variable domain, with remaining parts taken from reference TRBV30 and TRBJ1-4, reads SQTIHQWPATLVQPVGSPLSLECTVEGTSNPNLYWYRQAAGRGLQLLFYSVGIGQISSEVPQNLSASRPQDRQFILSSKKLLLSDSGFYLCAWSLDPNEKLFFGSGTQLSVL.

This clone was recorded once. This chain joins TRBV4-1 and TRBJ1-3, with D possibly matching TRBD1 (6 bases). Germline CDR1 is MGHRA and CDR2 is YSYEKL. The CDR3 is 18 amino acids. Trimming removed 0 bases at V and 0 bases at J, with 15 bases between. Here the CDR3 DNA reads TGCGCCAGCAGCCAAGACCCCCAGACAGGATCCTCTGGAAACACCATATATTTT. This sequence encodes CASSQDPQTGSSGNTIYF.